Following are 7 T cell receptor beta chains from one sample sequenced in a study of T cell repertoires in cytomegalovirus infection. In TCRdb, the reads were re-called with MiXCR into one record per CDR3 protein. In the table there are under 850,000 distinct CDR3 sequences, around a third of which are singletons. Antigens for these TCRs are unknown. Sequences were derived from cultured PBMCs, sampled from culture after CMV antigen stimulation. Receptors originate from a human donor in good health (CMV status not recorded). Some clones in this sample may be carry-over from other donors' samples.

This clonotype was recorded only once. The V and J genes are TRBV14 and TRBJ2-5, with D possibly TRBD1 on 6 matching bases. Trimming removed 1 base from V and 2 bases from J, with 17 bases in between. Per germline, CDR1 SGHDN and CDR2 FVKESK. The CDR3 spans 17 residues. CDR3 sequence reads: CASSQGPTGKVQETQYF. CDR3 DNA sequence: TGTGCCAGCAGCCAAGGGCCCACAGGGAAGGTTCAAGAGACCCAGTACTTC.

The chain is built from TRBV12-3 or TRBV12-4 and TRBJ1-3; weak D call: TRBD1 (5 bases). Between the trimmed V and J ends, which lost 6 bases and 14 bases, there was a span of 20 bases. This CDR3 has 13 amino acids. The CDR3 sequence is CASRDLSAGRVYF. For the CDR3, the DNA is TGTGCCAGCAGAGACCTCTCGGCAGGGCGTGTATATTTT.

The CDR3 nucleotides are TGTGCCAGTAGTATATTTCCCGGGTCTGAGACCCAGTACTTC. As protein: CASSIFPGSETQYF. The rearrangement uses TRBV19 and TRBJ2-5, with D unresolved. The CDR3 length is 14 residues. V gave up 2 bases and J gave up 5 bases, with 12 bases separating them. Germline V lookup: CDR1 LNHDA, CDR2 SQIVND (reference sequence).

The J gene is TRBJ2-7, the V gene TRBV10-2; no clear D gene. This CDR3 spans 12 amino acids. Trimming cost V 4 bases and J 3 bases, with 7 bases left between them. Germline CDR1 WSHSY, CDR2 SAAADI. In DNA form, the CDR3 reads TGCGCCAGCAGTGGGTCCTACTACGAGCAGTACTTC. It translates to CASSGSYYEQYF.

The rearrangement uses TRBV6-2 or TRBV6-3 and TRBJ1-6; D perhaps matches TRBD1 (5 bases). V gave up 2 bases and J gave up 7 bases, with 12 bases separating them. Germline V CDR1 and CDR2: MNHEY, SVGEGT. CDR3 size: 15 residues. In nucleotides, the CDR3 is TGTGCCAGCAGTTACGAGGCAGGGCGGAATTCACCCCTCCACTTT. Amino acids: CASSYEAGRNSPLHF.

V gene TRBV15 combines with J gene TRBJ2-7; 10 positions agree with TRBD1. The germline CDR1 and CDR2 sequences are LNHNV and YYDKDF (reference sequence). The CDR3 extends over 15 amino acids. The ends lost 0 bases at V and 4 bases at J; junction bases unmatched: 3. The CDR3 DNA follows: TGTGCCACCAGCAGAGAGACAGGGGGCAAGTACGAGCAGTACTTC. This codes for CATSRETGGKYEQYF.

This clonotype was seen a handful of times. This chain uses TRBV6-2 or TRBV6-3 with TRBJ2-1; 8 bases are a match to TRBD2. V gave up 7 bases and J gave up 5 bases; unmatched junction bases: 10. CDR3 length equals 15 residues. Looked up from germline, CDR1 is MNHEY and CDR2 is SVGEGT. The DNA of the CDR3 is TGTGCCAGCAATTGGGCGGGAGGTATCAACAATGAGCAGTTCTTC. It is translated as CASNWAGGINNEQFF.